This is a list of T cell receptor beta chains from one sample in a study of graft-versus-host responses after intestinal transplantation. These receptors are not linked to any known antigen. This table comes from immunoSEQ multiplex PCR, and its TCRdb copy is limited to in-frame clones, with some not included. The repertoire holds around 97,000 clones, with roughly 91% as singletons. Sequencing used unstimulated CD4+ T cells sorted from spleen or lymph node cells, obtained before transplant. All receptors come from a human donor who was the organ donor for an intestinal transplant. Both conserved end residues are part of each CDR3. D genes are given only for firm matches. Rows may omit the clone size; those that give it use once, few, many or a size class.

CDR3 DNA,CDR3 protein,CDR3 length,J gene,D gene,V gene,clone size
TGTGCCAGCAGCGTGGCAGGGGGGTGGGAGGGCTACACCTTC,CASSVAGGWEGYTF,14,TRBJ1-2,TRBD1,TRBV9,-
TGTGCCAGCAGCACCAGACAGGGCTGGCAGCCCCAGCATTTT,CASSTRQGWQPQHF,14,TRBJ1-5,TRBD1,TRBV7-2,-
TGTGCCAGCAGAAAGGGAGTCGGCTACACCTTC,CASRKGVGYTF,11,TRBJ1-2,-,TRBV6-5,-
TGTGCCAGCAGCTTTTCAGTACTACTCTATGGCTACACCTTC,CASSFSVLLYGYTF,14,TRBJ1-2,-,TRBV7-9,-
TGTGCCAGCAGTGTGACAGGGCTGGGGACCGGGGAGCTGTTTTTT,CASSVTGLGTGELFF,15,TRBJ2-2,TRBD1,TRBV6-4,-
TGTGCCAGTAATGCCAGGGGGCTGCAAGAGACCCAGTACTTC,CASNARGLQETQYF,14,TRBJ2-5,TRBD1,TRBV19,-
TGTGCCACCCGGGACAGGGAAAAACTGTTTTTT,CATRDREKLFF,11,TRBJ1-4,TRBD1,TRBV27,few
TGCGCCAGCAGTTCGCAGAGCGGGGGGGCAGGAGATACGCAGTATTTT,CASSSQSGGAGDTQYF,16,TRBJ2-3,TRBD2,TRBV5-1,-
TGTGCCAGCAGTGAAGCGTGGGGGGGTGAGCAGTTCTTC,CASSEAWGGEQFF,13,TRBJ2-1,TRBD2,TRBV6-1,-
TGTGCCAGCAGCTTGGCGGGGGGACCACAGTACTTC,CASSLAGGPQYF,12,TRBJ2-7,TRBD2,TRBV5-6,once
TGTGCCAGTAAAGGGACTTTTTCTGGAAACACCATATATTTT,CASKGTFSGNTIYF,14,TRBJ1-3,-,TRBV19,few
TGTGCCAGCAGCCCCTTGGCGGGCACTTACCAAGAGACCCAGTACTTC,CASSPLAGTYQETQYF,16,TRBJ2-5,-,TRBV7-9,-
TGTGCCAGCTCATACCTCGCGGGGGGAGTGGGCAATCAGCCCCAGCATTTT,CASSYLAGGVGNQPQHF,17,TRBJ1-5,-,TRBV18,-
TGTGCCAGCAGCGTCACCGGGACAGGGCAAGAGACCCAGTACTTC,CASSVTGTGQETQYF,15,TRBJ2-5,TRBD1,TRBV7-8,-
TGTGCCAGCTCACGCGGACAGGGCTATAATTCACCCCTCCACTTT,CASSRGQGYNSPLHF,15,TRBJ1-6,TRBD1,TRBV18,-
TGTGCCAGCAGCAGAGCGGGGTGGGGCGGGGAGCTGTTTTTT,CASSRAGWGGELFF,14,TRBJ2-2,TRBD2,TRBV6-5,-
TGTGCCAGCAGCTTTCGGACAGGGCCTGGCTACACCTTC,CASSFRTGPGYTF,13,TRBJ1-2,TRBD1,TRBV7-2,-
TGTGCCAGCAGTCCAGGACAGGGTCGTCAGCCCCAGCATTTT,CASSPGQGRQPQHF,14,TRBJ1-5,TRBD1,TRBV28,-
TGTGCCAGCAGCCCAACAGGGGACGCATCCTACGAGCAGTACTTC,CASSPTGDASYEQYF,15,TRBJ2-7,TRBD1,TRBV6-5,once
TGCGCCAGCAGCCAAGAAAGTGCGGGGGGGGTCGGTGGCTACACCTTC,CASSQESAGGVGGYTF,16,TRBJ1-2,-,TRBV4-1,-
TGCGCCAGCAGCCCGCGTTCGGGGAACTCCTACAATGAGCAGTTCTTC,CASSPRSGNSYNEQFF,16,TRBJ2-1,-,TRBV4-1,-
TGTGCCAGCAGCCCAAACTCTAGCCCGGCGACCCAGTACTTC,CASSPNSSPATQYF,14,TRBJ2-5,-,TRBV7-2,-
TGTGCCATCAAGATTGGGGGGACGAGCTCCTACGAGCAGTACTTC,CAIKIGGTSSYEQYF,15,TRBJ2-7,-,TRBV10-3,-
TGTGCCAGCAGCTCTCGGACTAGCGGGGGGTCGGATGAGCAGTTCTTC,CASSSRTSGGSDEQFF,16,TRBJ2-1,TRBD2,TRBV7-2,-
TGTGCCAGCAGTTTATTCCAGGGGGCAACTAATGAAAAACTGTTTTTT,CASSLFQGATNEKLFF,16,TRBJ1-4,TRBD1,TRBV27,-
TGTGCCAGCAGTCTTGGTTGGTTGCGGGAGACCCAGTACTTC,CASSLGWLRETQYF,14,TRBJ2-5,-,TRBV5-6,-
TGCGCCAGCAGCCAAGACGGGGGGCTCACAGATACGCAGTATTTT,CASSQDGGLTDTQYF,15,TRBJ2-3,-,TRBV4-3,-
TGCGCCAGCAGGACAGGGAAGTTTGCTAATGAAAAACTGTTTTTT,CASRTGKFANEKLFF,15,TRBJ1-4,TRBD1,TRBV5-1,-
TGTGCCAGCAGGATGACAGTTAGCACAGATACGCAGTATTTT,CASRMTVSTDTQYF,14,TRBJ2-3,-,TRBV6-1,-
TGCGCCAGCAGCGAACAGGGGATCACAGATACGCAGTATTTT,CASSEQGITDTQYF,14,TRBJ2-3,TRBD1,TRBV5-1,-
TGTGCTAGCAGCAGACTAGCGGGGGGCCAGTCGGCCCAGTACTTC,CASSRLAGGQSAQYF,15,TRBJ2-5,TRBD2,TRBV7-7,-
TGTGCCAGCACGGGACAGTCTTTCACTGAAGCTTTCTTT,CASTGQSFTEAFF,13,TRBJ1-1,TRBD1,TRBV2,-
TGTGCCAGCAGCTGGCAACCGGGATTCAACACCGGGGAGCTGTTTTTT,CASSWQPGFNTGELFF,16,TRBJ2-2,-,TRBV5-5,-
TGCGCCAGCAGCCAAGATCCCGCAGGGGTAGGCGAGACCCAGTACTTC,CASSQDPAGVGETQYF,16,TRBJ2-5,-,TRBV4-3,-
TGTGCCAGCAGCCAAGAGACTAGCGGGTACAATGAGCAGTTCTTC,CASSQETSGYNEQFF,15,TRBJ2-1,TRBD2,TRBV4-2,-
TGTGCCAGCAGTTTTGTCGGGCGGGGGAACACTGAAGCTTTCTTT,CASSFVGRGNTEAFF,15,TRBJ1-1,-,TRBV27,-
TGTGCCAGCAGCAAATTCCGGGACAGGGGCAATCAGCCCCAGCATTTT,CASSKFRDRGNQPQHF,16,TRBJ1-5,-,TRBV21-1,-
TGTGCCAGTAGGGCACAGGGGGCTGGCAATCAGCCCCAGCATTTT,CASRAQGAGNQPQHF,15,TRBJ1-5,TRBD1,TRBV19,few
TGTGCCAGCAGCCAAGATCCGGCTAGCGGACAAGAGACCCAGTACTTC,CASSQDPASGQETQYF,16,TRBJ2-5,TRBD2,TRBV4-2,-
TGTGCCAGCAGCCAGGACAGGGGGTTAACCGGGGAGCTGTTTTTT,CASSQDRGLTGELFF,15,TRBJ2-2,TRBD1,TRBV5-4,-
TGTGCCACCAGCAGAGGGCGGGGGGCCCTCCACTTT,CATSRGRGALHF,12,TRBJ1-6,-,TRBV15,-
TGTGCCAGCTCACCAGCGGTTATTAACTATGGCTACACCTTC,CASSPAVINYGYTF,14,TRBJ1-2,-,TRBV18,once
TGTGCCAGCAGTGCCGACTGGACAGGGGCCTACGAGCAGTACTTC,CASSADWTGAYEQYF,15,TRBJ2-7,TRBD1,TRBV6-5,-
TGTGCCAGCAGCCACCTGGAGCGACAGGGGGTCGAGCAGTACTTC,CASSHLERQGVEQYF,15,TRBJ2-7,TRBD1,TRBV7-9,-
TGTGCCAGCAGCCAAGAAGGGACAGGGGTGCTTGGAAACACCATATATTTT,CASSQEGTGVLGNTIYF,17,TRBJ1-3,TRBD1,TRBV4-2,-
TGTGCCTGGAGCGTGAGGGGGATCGCGAACACCGGGGAGCTGTTTTTT,CAWSVRGIANTGELFF,16,TRBJ2-2,-,TRBV30,-
TGTGCTAGCAGCTTTTTTCCGCGGGTCCAAGAGACCCAGTACTTC,CASSFFPRVQETQYF,15,TRBJ2-5,-,TRBV7-7,-
TGTGCCAGTAGTATAGGAGTCGGGGTACGGGACACTGAAGCTTTCTTT,CASSIGVGVRDTEAFF,16,TRBJ1-1,-,TRBV19,-
TGTGCCAGCAGCCCTTCGGGGGGGCCCGGCTACACCTTC,CASSPSGGPGYTF,13,TRBJ1-2,-,TRBV7-2,-
TGTGCCAGCAGCGTAGGACAGCGTAACACCGGGGAGCTGTTTTTT,CASSVGQRNTGELFF,15,TRBJ2-2,-,TRBV9,-
TGCGCCAGCAGCCCAGGGACAGGGGAGTTCTACACCTTC,CASSPGTGEFYTF,13,TRBJ1-2,TRBD1,TRBV4-3,few
TGTGCCAGCACTCCATTGGGGCAGGGGACCGGGGAGCTGTTTTTT,CASTPLGQGTGELFF,15,TRBJ2-2,-,TRBV7-9,-
TGCGCCAGCAGCGTAGGACAGGGTTCAGATACGCAGTATTTT,CASSVGQGSDTQYF,14,TRBJ2-3,TRBD1,TRBV5-1,-
TGTGCCAGCAGCCCGACAGGGTTGGAGCAGTACTTC,CASSPTGLEQYF,12,TRBJ2-7,TRBD1,TRBV7-6,-